These 2 T cell receptor beta chains share one sample of origin, sequenced in a study of blood T cell repertoires in COVID-19. Clones were read by immunoSEQ multiplex PCR, and TCRdb kept only the in-frame ones, dropping some. The profile shows about 66,000 clones, nearly 90% of them singletons. The specimen was peripheral blood. These receptor sequences come from a man in his sixties with acute or convalescent COVID-19.

The rearrangement joins TRBV6-2 or TRBV6-3 to TRBJ1-5, with 8 bases aligning to TRBD1. The junction had 10 bases not matched to a gene; V was cut back by 2 bases and J by 4 bases. CDR1 and CDR2 from the germline V gene are MNHEY and SVGEGT. This CDR3 is built from 17 residues. CDR3 sequence (DNA): TGTGCCAGCAGTTACGGGACAGGCCGGGGTCAAAATCAGCCCCAGCATTTT. It yields the protein CASSYGTGRGQNQPQHF.

This chain connects TRBV7-7 to TRBJ2-5; TRBD2 matches at 9 bases. Germline-derived CDR1 and CDR2 are SSHAT and FNYEAQ (reference sequence). With V trimmed by 2 bases and J by 4 bases, 8 bases remained unmatched. This CDR3 contains 16 residues. CDR3 in amino acids: CASSLSSGGPLETQYF. CDR3 bases: TGTGCCAGCAGCTTAAGCAGCGGGGGGCCTTTAGAGACCCAGTACTTC.